Listed below are T cell receptor beta chains from one sample, sequenced in a study of OX40 agonist ivuxolimab in advanced cancers. Sequencing used immunoSEQ multiplex PCR; TCRdb keeps in-frame clones, though not all of them. The sample lists around 70,000 clones, 84% seen once, with around 0.78% in the top ten. The material sequenced was CD4+ or CD8+ T cells sorted from blood, taken in a trial of the OX40 agonist ivuxolimab. The receptors stem from an adult with an advanced solid tumor such as melanoma, head and neck, liver or kidney cancer. The conserved cysteine and the conserved F or W are not part of the CDR3 here. Where a row states a size, it is once, few, many or the class of an expanded clone; other rows omit it.

NA TRBJ1-6 TRBV4-2 ASSQVGHGGESPLH
NA TRBJ2-1 TRBV7-2 ASSLAPLAGGRRDEQF
NA TRBJ1-1 TRBV29-1 SVARVGGEAF
NA TRBJ1-4 TRBV18 ASSLRQTPNEKLF
NA TRBJ2-1 TRBV5-1 ASSLRGQGSYNEQF
NA TRBJ2-7 TRBV27 ASSSDRVEQY
NA TRBJ2-7 TRBV7-2 ASSLERGSYEQY
NA TRBJ1-4 TRBV11-2 ASSLDGGANEKLF
NA TRBJ2-3 TRBV15 ATSRDGTRENTQY
NA TRBJ2-7 TRBV6-6 ASARDRSTLQY
NA TRBJ1-4 TRBV2 ATRGINEKLF
NA TRBJ2-5 TRBV23-1 ASIASLADDQETQY
NA TRBJ2-2 TRBV30 ASINPRGGTGELF
once TRBJ2-1 TRBV5-6 ASSPYPNEQF
NA TRBJ1-6 TRBV7-2 ASSTSGSSGSPLH
NA TRBJ2-7 TRBV11-2 ASSPTSVAYEQY
NA TRBJ1-2 TRBV29-1 SAPGYGYT
NA TRBJ2-5 TRBV11-1 ASSLLSETQY
NA TRBJ1-2 TRBV27 ASSPPPGRRNYGYT
few TRBJ2-1 TRBV19 ASSIWTSGGLSYNEQF
NA TRBJ2-1 TRBV21-1 ASSKLAGNEQF
NA TRBJ2-2 TRBV5-1 ASSLGLAGGRFGELF
NA TRBJ1-3 TRBV6-1 ASSGTGGRGGNTIY
NA TRBJ1-1 TRBV5-1 ASSLGDTEAF
few TRBJ1-1 TRBV6-1 ASSWAGQAF
once TRBJ1-2 TRBV5-6 ASSLGGTVNYGYT
NA TRBJ2-5 TRBV29-1 SGAPTGGAETQY
NA TRBJ1-5 TRBV10-3 AISEGGGFGNQPQH
NA TRBJ2-7 TRBV7-8 ASSLVGGRVHEQY
few TRBJ2-3 TRBV18 ASSPNAYGEDTQY
once TRBJ1-6 TRBV5-1 ASSLAAGTRDPPLH
few TRBJ2-5 TRBV5-5 ASSWRDVGRTGETQY
NA TRBJ1-4 TRBV6-1 ASSVDRIANEKLF
NA TRBJ2-3 TRBV27 ASSSHTDTQY
NA TRBJ1-3 TRBV7-9 ASSRGNGNTIY
NA TRBJ2-5 TRBV5-4 ASSLVSAQETQY
NA TRBJ2-5 TRBV28 ASSLTGGQETQY
NA TRBJ2-5 TRBV5-1 ASSLGTGETQY
NA TRBJ2-1 TRBV4-1 ASSQDRLADEQF
NA TRBJ2-2 TRBV29-1 SVRRGGKGTGELF
NA TRBJ1-1 TRBV30 AWGKGTLNTEAF
few TRBJ1-2 TRBV30 AWSVNSVLNYGYT
NA TRBJ1-2 TRBV19 ASSISPGYGYT
NA TRBJ1-2 TRBV5-1 ASSVQGANYGYT
NA TRBJ1-1 TRBV7-8 ASSGRTGGTEAF
NA TRBJ1-2 TRBV11-2 ASSLGADRSAYT
NA TRBJ1-5 TRBV6-6 ASSFSRYSNQPQH
NA TRBJ2-7 TRBV30 AGSRDRGYEQY
NA TRBJ2-5 TRBV18 ASSPPDGTATGETQY
once TRBJ2-1 TRBV10-3 AIGRTSGNVYNEQF